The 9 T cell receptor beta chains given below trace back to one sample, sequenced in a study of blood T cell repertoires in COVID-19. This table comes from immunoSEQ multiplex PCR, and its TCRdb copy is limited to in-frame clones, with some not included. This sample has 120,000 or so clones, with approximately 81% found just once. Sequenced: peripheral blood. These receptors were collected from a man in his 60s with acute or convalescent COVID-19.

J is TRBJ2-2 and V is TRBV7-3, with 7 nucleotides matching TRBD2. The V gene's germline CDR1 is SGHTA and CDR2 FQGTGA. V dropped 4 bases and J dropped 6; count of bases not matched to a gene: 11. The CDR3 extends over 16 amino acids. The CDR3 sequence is CASSSPRARGAGELFF. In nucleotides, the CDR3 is TGTGCCAGCAGCTCCCCCCGGGCCCGGGGGGCCGGGGAGCTGTTTTTT.

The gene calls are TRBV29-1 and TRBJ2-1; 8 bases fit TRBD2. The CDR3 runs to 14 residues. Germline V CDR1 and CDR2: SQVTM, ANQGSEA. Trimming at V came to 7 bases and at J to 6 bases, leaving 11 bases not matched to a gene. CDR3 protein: CSAASGSGGNEQFF. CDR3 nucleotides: TGCAGCGCCGCAAGCGGGAGTGGGGGCAATGAGCAGTTCTTC.

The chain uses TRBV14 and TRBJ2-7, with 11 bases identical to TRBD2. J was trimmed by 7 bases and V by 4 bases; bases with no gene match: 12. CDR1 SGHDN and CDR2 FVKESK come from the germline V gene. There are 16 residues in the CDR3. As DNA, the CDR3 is TGTGCCAGCAGCCCTGGACTAGCGGGTGTCTTTGGGGAGCAGTACTTC. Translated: CASSPGLAGVFGEQYF. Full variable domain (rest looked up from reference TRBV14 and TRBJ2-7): EAGVTQFPSHSVIEKGQTVTLRCDPISGHDNLYWYRRVMGKEIKFLLHFVKESKQDESGMPNNRFLAERTGGTYSTLKVQPAELEDSGVYFCASSPGLAGVFGEQYFGPGTRLTVT.

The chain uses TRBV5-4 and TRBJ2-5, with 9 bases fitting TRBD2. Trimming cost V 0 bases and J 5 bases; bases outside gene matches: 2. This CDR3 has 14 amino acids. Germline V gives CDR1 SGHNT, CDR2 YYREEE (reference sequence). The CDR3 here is CASSLGGRAETQYF. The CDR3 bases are TGTGCCAGCAGCTTGGGCGGGAGGGCGGAGACCCAGTACTTC.

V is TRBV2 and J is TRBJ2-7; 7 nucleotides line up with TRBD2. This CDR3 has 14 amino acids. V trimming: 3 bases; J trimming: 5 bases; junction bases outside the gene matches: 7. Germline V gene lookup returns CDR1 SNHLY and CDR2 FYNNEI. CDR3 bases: TGTGCCAGCAGTGATCGGGGCGGGAGCCACGAGCAGTACTTC. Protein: CASSDRGGSHEQYF.

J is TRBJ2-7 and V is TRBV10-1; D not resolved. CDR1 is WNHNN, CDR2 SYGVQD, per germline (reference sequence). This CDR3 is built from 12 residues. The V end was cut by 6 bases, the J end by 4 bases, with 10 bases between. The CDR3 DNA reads TGCGCCAGCAGCCACGGTAGTTACGAGCAGTACTTC. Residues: CASSHGSYEQYF.

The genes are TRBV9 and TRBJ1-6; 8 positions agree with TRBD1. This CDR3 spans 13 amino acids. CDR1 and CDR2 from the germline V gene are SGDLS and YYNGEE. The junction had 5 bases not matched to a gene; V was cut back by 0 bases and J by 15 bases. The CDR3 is CASSVGTTGVLHF. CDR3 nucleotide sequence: TGTGCCAGCAGCGTAGGAACGACAGGGGTCCTCCACTTT.

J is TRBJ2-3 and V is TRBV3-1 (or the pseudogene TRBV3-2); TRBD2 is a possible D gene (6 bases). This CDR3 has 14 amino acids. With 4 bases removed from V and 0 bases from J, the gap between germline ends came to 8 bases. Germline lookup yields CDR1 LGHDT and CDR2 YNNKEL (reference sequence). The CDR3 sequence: CASSPGTSTDTQYF. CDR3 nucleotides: TGTGCCAGCAGCCCGGGGACTAGCACAGATACGCAGTATTTT.

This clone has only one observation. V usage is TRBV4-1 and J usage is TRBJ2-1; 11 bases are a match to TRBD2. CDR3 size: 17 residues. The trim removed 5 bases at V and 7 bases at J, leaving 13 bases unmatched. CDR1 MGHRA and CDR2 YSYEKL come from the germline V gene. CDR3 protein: CASSSDFSGRAGNEQFF. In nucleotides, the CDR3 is TGCGCCAGCAGCTCTGATTTTAGCGGGAGGGCGGGTAATGAGCAGTTCTTC.